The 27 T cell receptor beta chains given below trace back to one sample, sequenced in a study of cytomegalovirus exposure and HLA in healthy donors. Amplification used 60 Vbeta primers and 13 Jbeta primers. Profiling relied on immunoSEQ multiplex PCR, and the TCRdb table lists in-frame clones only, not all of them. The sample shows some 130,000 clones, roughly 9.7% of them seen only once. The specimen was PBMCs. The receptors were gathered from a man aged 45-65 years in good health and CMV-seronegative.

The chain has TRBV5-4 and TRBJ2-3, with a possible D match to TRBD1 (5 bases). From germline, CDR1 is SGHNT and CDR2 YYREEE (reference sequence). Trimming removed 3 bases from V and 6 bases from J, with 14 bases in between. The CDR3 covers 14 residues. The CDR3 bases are TGTGCCAGCAGCTCCCGACAGCCTACGGATACGCAGTATTTT. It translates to CASSSRQPTDTQYF.

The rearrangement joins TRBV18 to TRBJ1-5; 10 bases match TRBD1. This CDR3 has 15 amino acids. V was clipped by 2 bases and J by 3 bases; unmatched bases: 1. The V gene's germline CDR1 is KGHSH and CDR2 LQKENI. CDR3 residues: CASSPGTGVNQPQHF. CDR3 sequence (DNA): TGTGCCAGCTCACCAGGGACAGGGGTCAATCAGCCCCAGCATTTT.

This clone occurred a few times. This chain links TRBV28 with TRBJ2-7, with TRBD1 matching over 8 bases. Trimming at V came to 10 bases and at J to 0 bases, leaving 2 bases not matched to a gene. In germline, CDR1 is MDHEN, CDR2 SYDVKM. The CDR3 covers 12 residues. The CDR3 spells CATGGDSYEQYF. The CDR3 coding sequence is TGTGCCACAGGGGGCGACTCCTACGAGCAGTACTTC. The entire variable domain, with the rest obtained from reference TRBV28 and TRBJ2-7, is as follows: DVKVTQSSRYLVKRTGEKVFLECVQDMDHENMFWYRQDPGLGLRLIYFSYDVKMKEKGDIPEGYSVSREKKERFSLILESASTNQTSMYLCATGGDSYEQYFGPGTRLTVT.

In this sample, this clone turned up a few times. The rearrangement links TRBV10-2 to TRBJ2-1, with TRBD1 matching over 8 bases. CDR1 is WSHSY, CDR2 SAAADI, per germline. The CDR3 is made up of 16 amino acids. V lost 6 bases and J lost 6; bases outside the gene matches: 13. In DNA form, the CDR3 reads TGCGCCAGCAGGACTTCCGGGACAGGTCTCCGCAATGAGCAGTTCTTC. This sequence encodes CASRTSGTGLRNEQFF.

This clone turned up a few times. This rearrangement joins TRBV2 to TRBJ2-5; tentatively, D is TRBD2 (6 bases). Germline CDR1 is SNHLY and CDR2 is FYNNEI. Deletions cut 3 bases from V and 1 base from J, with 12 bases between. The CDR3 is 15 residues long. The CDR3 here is CASSEGFGGQETQYF. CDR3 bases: TGTGCCAGCAGTGAGGGTTTCGGGGGCCAAGAGACCCAGTACTTC.

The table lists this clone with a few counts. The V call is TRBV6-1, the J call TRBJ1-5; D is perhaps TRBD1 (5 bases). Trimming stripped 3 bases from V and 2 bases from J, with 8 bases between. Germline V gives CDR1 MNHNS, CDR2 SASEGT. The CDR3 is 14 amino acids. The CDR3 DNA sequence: TGTGCCAGCAGTGAGGGGGAGGGCAATCAGCCCCAGCATTTT. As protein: CASSEGEGNQPQHF.

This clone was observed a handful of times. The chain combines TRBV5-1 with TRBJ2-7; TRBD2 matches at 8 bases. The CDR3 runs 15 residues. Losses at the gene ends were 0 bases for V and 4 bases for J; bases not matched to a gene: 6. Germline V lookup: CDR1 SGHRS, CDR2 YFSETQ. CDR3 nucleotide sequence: TGCGCCAGCAGCTTGGAAACGGGGGGGCTGTACGAGCAGTACTTC. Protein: CASSLETGGLYEQYF. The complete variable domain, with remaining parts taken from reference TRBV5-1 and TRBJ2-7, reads KAGVTQTPRYLIKTRGQQVTLSCSPISGHRSVSWYQQTPGQGLQFLFEYFSETQRNKGNFPGRFSGRQFSNSRSEMNVSTLELGDSALYLCASSLETGGLYEQYFGPGTRLTVT.

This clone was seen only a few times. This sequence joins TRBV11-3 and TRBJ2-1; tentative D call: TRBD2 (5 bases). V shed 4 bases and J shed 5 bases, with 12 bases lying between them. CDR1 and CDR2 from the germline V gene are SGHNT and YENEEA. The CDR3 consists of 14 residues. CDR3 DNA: TGTGCCAGCAGCTCGCCAGGAGGTAACAATGAGCAGTTCTTC. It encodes CASSSPGGNNEQFF.

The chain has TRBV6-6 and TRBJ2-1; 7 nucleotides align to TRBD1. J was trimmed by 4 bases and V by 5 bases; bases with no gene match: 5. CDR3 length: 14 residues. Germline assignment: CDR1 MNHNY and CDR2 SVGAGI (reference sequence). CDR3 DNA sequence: TGTGCCAGCAGTGGTAGGGGGCCATACAATGAGCAGTTCTTC. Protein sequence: CASSGRGPYNEQFF.

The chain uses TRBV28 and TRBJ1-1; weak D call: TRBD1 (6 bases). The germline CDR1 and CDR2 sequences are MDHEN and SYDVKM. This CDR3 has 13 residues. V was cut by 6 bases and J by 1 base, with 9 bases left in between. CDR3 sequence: CASSGQPNTEAFF. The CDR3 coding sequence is TGTGCCAGCAGCGGACAGCCGAACACTGAAGCTTTCTTT.

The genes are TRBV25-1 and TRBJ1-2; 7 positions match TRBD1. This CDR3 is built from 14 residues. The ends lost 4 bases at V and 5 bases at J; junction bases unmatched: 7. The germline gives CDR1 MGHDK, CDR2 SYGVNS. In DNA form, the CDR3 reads TGTGCCAGCAGTGCACGGGACAGAAGGTATGGCTACACCTTC. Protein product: CASSARDRRYGYTF.

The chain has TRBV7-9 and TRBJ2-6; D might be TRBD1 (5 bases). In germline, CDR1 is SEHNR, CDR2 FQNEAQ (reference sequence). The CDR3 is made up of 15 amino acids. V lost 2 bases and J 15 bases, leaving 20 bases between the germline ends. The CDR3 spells CASSLRSSGANHLTF. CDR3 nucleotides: TGTGCCAGCAGCTTAAGGAGCTCTGGGGCCAACCACCTGACTTTC.

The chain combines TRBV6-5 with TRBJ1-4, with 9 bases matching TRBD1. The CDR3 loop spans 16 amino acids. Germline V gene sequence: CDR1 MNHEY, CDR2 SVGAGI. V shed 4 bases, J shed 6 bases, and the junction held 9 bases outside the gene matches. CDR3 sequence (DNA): TGTGCCAGCAGTTCCTACGGGGACAGGGTTGATGAAAAACTGTTTTTT. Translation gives CASSSYGDRVDEKLFF.

The CDR3 loop reads CASSRFSGGDQETQYF. The CDR3 DNA reads as TGTGCCAGCAGCCGATTCAGCGGGGGGGACCAAGAGACCCAGTACTTC. The chain has TRBV4-2 and TRBJ2-5, with TRBD2 matching over 10 bases. Unmatched junction bases numbered 5, after V lost 4 bases and J lost 0 bases. CDR3 length: 16 residues. Germline CDR1 is LGHNA and CDR2 is YNFKEQ.

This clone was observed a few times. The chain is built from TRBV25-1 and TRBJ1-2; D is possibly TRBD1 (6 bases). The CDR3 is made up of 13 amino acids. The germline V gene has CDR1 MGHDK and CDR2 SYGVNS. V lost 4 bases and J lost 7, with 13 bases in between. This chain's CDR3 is CASSGKTGPGYTF. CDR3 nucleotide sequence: TGTGCCAGCAGTGGTAAGACAGGACCTGGCTACACCTTC.

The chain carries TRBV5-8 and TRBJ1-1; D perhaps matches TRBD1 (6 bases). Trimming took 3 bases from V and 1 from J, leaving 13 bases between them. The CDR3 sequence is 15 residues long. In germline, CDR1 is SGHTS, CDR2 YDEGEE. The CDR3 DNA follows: TGTGCCAGCAGCTCCACCGGGACAAAGAACACTGAAGCTTTCTTT. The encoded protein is CASSSTGTKNTEAFF.

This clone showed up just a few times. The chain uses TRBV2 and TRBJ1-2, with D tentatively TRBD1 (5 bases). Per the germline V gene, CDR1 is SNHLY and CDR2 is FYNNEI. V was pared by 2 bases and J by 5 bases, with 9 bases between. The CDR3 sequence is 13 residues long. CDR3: CASSEWGLYGYTF. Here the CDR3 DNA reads TGTGCCAGCAGTGAATGGGGCTTATATGGCTACACCTTC.

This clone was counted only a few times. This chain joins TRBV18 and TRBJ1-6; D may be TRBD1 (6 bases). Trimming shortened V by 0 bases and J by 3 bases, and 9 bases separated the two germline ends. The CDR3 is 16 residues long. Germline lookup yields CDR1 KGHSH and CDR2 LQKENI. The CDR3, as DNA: TGTGCCAGCTCACCACCGGTACAGGGCTATAATTCACCCCTCCACTTT. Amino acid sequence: CASSPPVQGYNSPLHF. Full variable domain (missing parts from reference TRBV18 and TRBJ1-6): NAGVMQNPRHLVRRRGQEARLRCSPMKGHSHVYWYRQLPEEGLKFMVYLQKENIIDESGMPKERFSAEFPKEGPSILRIQQVVRGDSAAYFCASSPPVQGYNSPLHFGNGTRLTVT.

The CDR3 DNA reads TGCGCCAGCAGGGACAGGACAGCCATGAACACTGAAGCTTTCTTT. This codes for CASRDRTAMNTEAFF. This chain connects TRBV5-1 to TRBJ1-1, with TRBD1 matching 7 bases. This CDR3 is built from 15 residues. The germline V gene has CDR1 SGHRS and CDR2 YFSETQ. V shed 5 bases, J shed 0 bases, and the junction held 7 bases outside the gene matches.

The CDR3 region is CSVEGVGGRGPEAFF. The CDR3, as DNA: TGCAGCGTTGAAGGTGTGGGGGGGCGCGGTCCTGAAGCTTTCTTT. The chain is built from TRBV29-1 and TRBJ1-1, with D possibly being TRBD1 (6 bases). The V gene lost 1 base and the J gene lost 6 bases, with 18 bases spanning the gap. The CDR3 length is 15 residues. Germline V CDR1 and CDR2: SQVTM, ANQGSEA.

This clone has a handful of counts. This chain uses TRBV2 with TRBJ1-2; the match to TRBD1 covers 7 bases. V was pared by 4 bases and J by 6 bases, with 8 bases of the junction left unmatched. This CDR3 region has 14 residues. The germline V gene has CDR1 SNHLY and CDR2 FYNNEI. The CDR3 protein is CASSALTGADGYTF. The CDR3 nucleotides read TGTGCCAGCAGTGCTCTAACAGGGGCGGATGGCTACACCTTC. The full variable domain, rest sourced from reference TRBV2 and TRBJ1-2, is EPEVTQTPSHQVTQMGQEVILRCVPISNHLYFYWYRQILGQKVEFLVSFYNNEISEKSEIFDDQFSVERPDGSNFTLKIRSTKLEDSAMYFCASSALTGADGYTFGSGTRLTVV.

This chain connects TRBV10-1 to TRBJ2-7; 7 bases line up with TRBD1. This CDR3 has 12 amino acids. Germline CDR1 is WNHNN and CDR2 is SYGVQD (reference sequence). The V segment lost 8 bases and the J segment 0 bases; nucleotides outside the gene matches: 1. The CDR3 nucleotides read TGCGCCAGCGGACAGGTCTCCTACGAGCAGTACTTC. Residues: CASGQVSYEQYF.

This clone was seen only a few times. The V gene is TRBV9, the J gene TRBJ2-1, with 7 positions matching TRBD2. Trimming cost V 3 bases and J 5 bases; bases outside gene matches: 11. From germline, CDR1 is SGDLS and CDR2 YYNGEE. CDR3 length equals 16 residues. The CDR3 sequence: CASSGGGGYADNEQFF. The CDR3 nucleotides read TGTGCCAGCAGCGGGGGGGGAGGGTATGCGGACAATGAGCAGTTCTTC.

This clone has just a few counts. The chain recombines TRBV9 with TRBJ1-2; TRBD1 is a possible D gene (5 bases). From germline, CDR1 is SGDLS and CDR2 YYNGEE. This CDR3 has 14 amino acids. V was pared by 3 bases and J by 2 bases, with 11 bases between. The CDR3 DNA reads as TGTGCCAGCAGCGGCCCCCGGGGGAACTATGGCTACACCTTC. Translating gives CASSGPRGNYGYTF.

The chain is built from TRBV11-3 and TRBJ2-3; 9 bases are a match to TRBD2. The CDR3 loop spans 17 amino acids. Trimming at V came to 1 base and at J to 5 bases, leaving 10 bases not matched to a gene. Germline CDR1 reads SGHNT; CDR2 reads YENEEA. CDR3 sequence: CASSLGVIAGGGDTQYF. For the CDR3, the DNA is TGTGCCAGCAGCTTAGGAGTTATCGCGGGAGGGGGAGATACGCAGTATTTT.

In DNA, the CDR3 is TGTGCCAGCCAGGCTTGGGCGGGGGGCGCTGGGTATGGCTACACCTTC. Translated, it gives CASQAWAGGAGYGYTF. The genes are TRBV2 and TRBJ1-2; tentative D call: TRBD1 (6 bases). Trimming cost V 8 bases and J 5 bases, with 24 bases left between them. CDR3 length: 16 residues. In germline, CDR1 is SNHLY, CDR2 FYNNEI. Looking up the rest from reference TRBV2 and TRBJ1-2 gives the full variable domain: EPEVTQTPSHQVTQMGQEVILRCVPISNHLYFYWYRQILGQKVEFLVSFYNNEISEKSEIFDDQFSVERPDGSNFTLKIRSTKLEDSAMYFCASQAWAGGAGYGYTFGSGTRLTVV.

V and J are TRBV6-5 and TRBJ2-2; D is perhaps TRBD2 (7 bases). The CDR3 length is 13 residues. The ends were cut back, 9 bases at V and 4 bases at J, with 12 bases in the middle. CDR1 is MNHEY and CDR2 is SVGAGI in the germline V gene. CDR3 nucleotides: TGTGCCAGTTCGCGGGGGCGCACCGGGGAGCTGTTTTTT. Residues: CASSRGRTGELFF.